Below are 21 T cell receptor beta chains sequenced from a single sample in a study of spatial heterogeneity in lung cancer. Time point indicated: sample taken at primary tumor resection. Antigens for these TCRs are unknown. Study observations and caveats: The number of expanded tumor alpha and beta chains correlated with mutation number.

TCRdb reprocessed the 5' RACE reads with MiXCR, giving one entry per CDR3 protein. Here the sample spans some 4,000 distinct CDR3 sequences, 5.5% to 7% being singletons. The sequencing used lung tumor tissue, collected at surgery. These receptors all stem from a male donor with early-stage non-small cell lung cancer.

Relative to its sample, this clonotype is medium-sized. Being off target in a library aimed at alpha chains, this beta chain has a size of little meaning. This chain links TRBV7-3 with TRBJ2-3; 7 nucleotides align to TRBD2. This CDR3 spans 15 amino acids. V lost 1 base to trimming and J lost 5 bases; unmatched junction nucleotides: 6. Germline V CDR1 and CDR2: SGHTA, FQGTGA. CDR3 sequence (DNA): TGTGCCAGCAGCTTAAGCGGGGGATCGGGAGATACGCAGTATTTT. Translated, it gives CASSLSGGSGDTQYF.

This clonotype is labeled medium-sized. This beta chain is a stray sequence in a library constructed for alpha chains; its clone size is not meaningful. V and J are TRBV4-1 and TRBJ2-2, with 7 bases aligning to TRBD2. From germline, CDR1 is MGHRA and CDR2 YSYEKL. V shed 1 base and J 5 bases; nucleotides not matched to a gene: 7. The CDR3 sequence is 16 residues long. This CDR3 reads CASSQALTGGTGELFF. The CDR3, as DNA: TGCGCCAGCAGCCAAGCTCTAACGGGGGGAACCGGGGAGCTGTTTTTT.

This clonotype was recorded a few times. As an off-target read in a library built for alpha chains, this beta chain has a frequency of little significance. The genes are TRBV7-2 and TRBJ2-1, with unresolved D. V lost 5 bases to trimming and J lost 4 bases, with 12 bases between them. Germline CDR1 and CDR2: SGHTA and FQGNSA. CDR3 length equals 14 residues. CDR3 nucleotide sequence: TGTGCCAGCAGCCCCCGGACGGAATACAATGAGCAGTTCTTC. This codes for CASSPRTEYNEQFF.

This clonotype ranks as medium-sized. Being off target in a library aimed at alpha chains, this beta chain has a size of little meaning. The chain links TRBV7-8 to TRBJ2-7; possibly TRBD1 for D (6 bases). The germline gives CDR1 SGHVS, CDR2 FQNEAQ. V was pared by 5 bases and J by 4 bases, with 12 bases between. There are 13 residues in the CDR3. The chain's CDR3 is CASSIGQTYEQYV. DNA for the CDR3: TGTGCCAGCAGCATTGGACAGACGTACGAGCAGTACGTC.

This clonotype is judged medium-sized. Because this beta chain is a stray read in a library intended to capture alpha chains, its abundance should not be given much weight. V usage is TRBV29-1 and J usage is TRBJ1-1; D may be TRBD1 (6 bases). This CDR3 is built from 14 residues. The V gene's germline CDR1 is SQVTM and CDR2 ANQGSEA. V dropped 1 base and J dropped 10 bases, with 19 bases sitting between them. The chain's CDR3 is CSVEVTGPGTGAFF. The CDR3 DNA sequence: TGCAGCGTTGAAGTCACAGGGCCCGGTACAGGAGCTTTCTTT.

This clonotype appeared many times. Because the library targeted alpha chains, this beta chain is an off-target read whose size means little. The chain employs TRBV12-5 and TRBJ1-2; D gene uncertain. The germline V and J ends were trimmed by 6 bases and 5 bases, with 7 bases remaining between them. CDR1 is LGHNT, CDR2 FRNRAP, per germline. The CDR3 extends over 11 amino acids. The CDR3 DNA reads TGTGCTAGTGGCTCGGGTTATGGCTACACCTTC. Amino acid sequence: CASGSGYGYTF.

In this sample, this clonotype is medium-sized. A library made for alpha chains picked up this beta chain off target, so its size means little. V gene TRBV5-1 combines with J gene TRBJ2-5; D gene ambiguous. The length of the CDR3 is 13 residues. V gave up 4 bases and J gave up 0 bases, with 7 bases separating them. Germline CDR1 SGHRS, CDR2 YFSETQ. In nucleotides, the CDR3 is TGCGCCAGCAGCGCCCAGTACCAAGAGACCCAGTACTTC. Its protein is CASSAQYQETQYF.

In its sample, this clonotype was seen many times. This beta chain was picked up by a library intended for alpha chains and is off target, so its count carries little meaning. The chain links TRBV6-2 or TRBV6-3 to TRBJ2-7; a possible D gene is TRBD2 (6 bases). The CDR3 is made up of 17 amino acids. The V and J ends lost 5 bases and 3 bases respectively, with 23 bases between them. Germline V gives CDR1 MNHEY, CDR2 SVGEGT. The CDR3 reads CASSPAHPGLRVYEQYV. The CDR3 DNA follows: TGTGCCAGCAGTCCCGCCCATCCGGGACTTCGCGTCTACGAGCAGTACGTC.

At least ten counts were recorded for this clonotype. Since it is a stray read in a library aimed at alpha chains, this beta chain has a size that is not meaningful. The genes are TRBV6-2 or TRBV6-3 and TRBJ1-1; no firm D call. This CDR3 comprises 15 residues. V was shortened by 10 bases and J by 3 bases, with 21 bases between the two germline ends. CDR1 is MNHEY, CDR2 SVGEGT, per germline. In DNA form, the CDR3 reads TGTGCCATCGAGACCCGCGAAGGGAGTGACACTGAAGCTTTCTTT. It encodes CAIETREGSDTEAFF.

This clonotype was recorded at least ten times. This beta chain is a stray read from a library made for alpha chains; its abundance is not meaningful. The chain joins TRBV14 to TRBJ2-5; D possibly corresponds to TRBD1 (7 bases). This CDR3 region has 16 residues. Germline loops: CDR1 SGHDN, CDR2 FVKESK. The V end was cut by 4 bases, the J end by 0 bases, with 15 bases between. Here the CDR3 DNA reads TGTGCCAGCAGCCCCTCGGTCAGGGGGGACCAAGAGACCCAGTACTTC. Amino acids: CASSPSVRGDQETQYF.

This clonotype is medium-sized (0.01 to 0.1%) in the sample. Within a library made for alpha chains, this beta chain is off target, and its count is uninformative. The chain couples TRBV21-1 to TRBJ2-2; TRBD1, as called in the table, went unchecked against the DNA. TRBV21-1 is marked as a pseudogene. The CDR3 consists of 18 residues. The CDR3 reads CASSKWYGTGLFTGELFF. The CDR3 region has the DNA TGTGCCAGCAGCAAATGGTACGGGACAGGGTTGTTCACCGGGGAGCTGTTTTTT.

By share of the sample, this clonotype is large (0.1 to 1%). This beta chain turned up in a library designed for alpha chains; as an off-target read, its abundance says little. The gene calls are TRBV4-1 and TRBJ1-3; TRBD1 is a possible D gene (5 bases). The V gene lost 3 bases and the J gene lost 0 bases, with 9 bases spanning the gap. This CDR3 has 15 residues. CDR1 MGHRA and CDR2 YSYEKL come from the germline V gene. The CDR3 spells CASSHNRISGNTIYF. DNA for the CDR3: TGCGCCAGCAGCCATAACAGGATCTCTGGAAACACCATATATTTT.

This clonotype came up many times. This beta chain turned up in a library designed for alpha chains; as an off-target read, its abundance says little. The J gene is TRBJ2-1, the V gene TRBV19, with D unclear. CDR1 and CDR2 (germline): LNHDA, SQIVND (reference sequence). The length of the CDR3 is 15 residues. The germline V and J ends were trimmed by 7 bases and 0 bases, with 13 bases remaining between them. Here the CDR3 reads CASTPRVSSYNEQFF. DNA for the CDR3: TGTGCCAGTACCCCTCGGGTTAGCTCCTACAATGAGCAGTTCTTC.

This clonotype is termed medium-sized. Since the library was made to target alpha chains, this beta chain is a stray read and its abundance is not meaningful. This rearrangement joins TRBV18 to TRBJ1-1; unclear D gene. CDR3 length equals 13 residues. V lost 2 bases and J 7 bases, leaving 11 bases between the germline ends. Germline V CDR1 and CDR2: KGHSH, LQKENI. CDR3 bases: TGTGCCAGCTCACCATCCTACAGCAGTGAAGCTTTCTTT. Translated, it gives CASSPSYSSEAFF.

A word on this clonotype: At one of its ends the junction is not consistent with the germline gene, which may arise from a read error. This beta chain was picked up by a library intended for alpha chains and is off target, so its count carries little meaning. The chain links TRBV7-6 to TRBJ2-1; 12 nucleotides match TRBD2. This CDR3 spans 15 amino acids. Looked up from germline, CDR1 is SGHVS and CDR2 is FNYEAQ. The CDR3 DNA follows: TGTGCTAGCAGCTTACAACTAGCGGGAGGAAATGAGCAGTTCTTC. Its protein is CASSLQLAGGNEQFF.

By share, this clonotype ranks as medium-sized. Found in a library prepared for alpha chains, this beta chain is an off-target read, and its abundance has little meaning. This chain connects TRBV12-3 or TRBV12-4 to TRBJ2-3; the D is unclear. The CDR3 is 14 amino acids. V shed 6 bases and J shed 6 bases, with 16 bases lying between them. The CDR3 is CASSEVAESDTQYF. CDR3 sequence (DNA): TGTGCCAGCAGCGAGGTAGCCGAGTCGGATACGCAGTATTTT.

This clonotype qualifies as medium-sized. This beta chain appears as a stray read in a library generated for alpha chains; its size is not informative. The J gene is TRBJ1-1, the V gene TRBV10-3, with a tentative D call TRBD1 (6 bases). CDR3 size: 15 residues. Trimming removed 0 bases from V and 2 bases from J, with 10 bases in between. Per the germline V gene, CDR1 is ENHRY and CDR2 is SYGVKD. CDR3 sequence (DNA): TGTGCCATCAGTGAGTCCCAGGGGAGAAACACTGAAGCTTTCTTT. Protein product: CAISESQGRNTEAFF.

This clonotype has ten or more counts. The library was prepared for alpha chains; this beta chain is a stray read, so its frequency means little. This chain links TRBV11-2 with TRBJ2-1; possibly TRBD2 for D (6 bases). The germline gives CDR1 SGHAT, CDR2 FQNNGV. This CDR3 has 16 amino acids. Trimming cost V 1 base and J 1 base, with 11 bases left between them. DNA for the CDR3: TGTGCCAGCAGCTTAGTGGCGGGGTCATCCTACAATGAGCAGTTCTTC. This translates into CASSLVAGSSYNEQFF. The full variable domain, with the rest looked up from reference TRBV11-2 and TRBJ2-1, is EAGVAQSPRYKIIEKRQSVAFWCNPISGHATLYWYQQILGQGPKLLIQFQNNGVVDDSQLPKDRFSAERLKGVDSTLKIQPAKLEDSAVYLCASSLVAGSSYNEQFFGPGTRLTVL.

By sample share, this clonotype is medium-sized. This beta chain lies outside the target of a library built for alpha chains; its clone size means little. The V gene is TRBV6-2 or TRBV6-3, the J gene TRBJ1-5, with 8 positions matching TRBD1. CDR3 length: 13 amino acids. The J segment lost 5 bases and the V segment lost 8 bases, leaving 5 bases of the junction unmatched. From germline, CDR1 is MNHEY and CDR2 SVGEGT. As DNA, the CDR3 is TGTGCCAGCCGGGACAGGAGTTATCAGCCCCAGCATTTT. Its protein is CASRDRSYQPQHF.

This clonotype is labeled medium-sized (0.01 to 0.1%). Found in a library prepared for alpha chains, this beta chain is an off-target read, and its abundance has little meaning. J is TRBJ1-2 and V is TRBV6-6, with D possibly TRBD1 on 6 matching bases. The CDR3 has 12 amino acids. V dropped 8 bases and J dropped 5 bases, with 12 bases sitting between them. Germline loops: CDR1 MNHNY, CDR2 SVGAGI (reference sequence). CDR3: CASSPGEYGYTF. DNA for the CDR3: TGTGCCAGCTCGCCAGGGGAGTATGGCTACACCTTC.

This clonotype has a count of ten or more. As an off-target read in a library built for alpha chains, this beta chain has a frequency of little significance. The chain employs TRBV20-1 and TRBJ2-7; TRBD2 aligns across 8 bases. V was pared by 0 bases and J by 6 bases, with 4 bases of the junction left unmatched. CDR3 length: 13 residues. Germline V lookup: CDR1 DFQATT, CDR2 SNEGSKA (reference sequence). The CDR3 reads CSAREPLAGEQYV. DNA for the CDR3: TGCAGTGCTAGAGAACCTCTAGCGGGCGAGCAGTACGTC.